This is a list of T cell receptor beta chains from one sample in a study of CD8 T cells in ankylosing spondylitis. MiXCR, run by TCRdb on the 5' RACE reads, gives a single entry per CDR3 protein. The sample gives about 350,000 distinct CDR3 sequences, approximately 22% of which show up once; 13% is in the top ten. The specimen sequenced was blood, either unsorted or a sorted T cell fraction (not recorded which). The receptors stem from a male donor with ankylosing spondylitis or in good health (not recorded which). CDR3s include the opening cysteine and the closing phenylalanine or tryptophan. The order of the fields is clone size, V gene, J gene, D gene, CDR3 protein, CDR3 DNA. The D gene is left open where the match is weak. Where a row states a size, it is once, few, many or the class of an expanded clone; other rows omit it.

clone size: few
V gene: TRBV24-1
J gene: TRBJ2-1
D gene: TRBD1
CDR3 protein: CATSDLGTGQLGEQFF
CDR3 DNA: TGTGCCACCAGTGATTTAGGGACAGGCCAACTTGGTGAGCAGTTCTTC

clone size: .
V gene: TRBV19
J gene: TRBJ2-7
D gene: TRBD1
CDR3 protein: CASRDRDSNYEQYF
CDR3 DNA: TGTGCCAGTAGGGACCGGGACAGCAACTACGAGCAGTACTTC

clone size: .
V gene: TRBV4-1
J gene: TRBJ2-7
D gene: TRBD1
CDR3 protein: CASSQSRTGLYEQYF
CDR3 DNA: TGCGCCAGCAGCCAATCGAGGACAGGGTTATACGAGCAGTACTTC

clone size: .
V gene: TRBV20-1
J gene: TRBJ2-7
D gene: TRBD1
CDR3 protein: CSARDWDSLNEQYF
CDR3 DNA: TGCAGTGCTAGAGATTGGGACAGCCTGAACGAGCAGTACTTC

clone size: few
V gene: TRBV6-1
J gene: TRBJ1-1
D gene: .
CDR3 protein: CASSESGNKAEAFF
CDR3 DNA: TGTGCCAGCAGTGAATCAGGGAATAAGGCTGAAGCTTTCTTT

clone size: few
V gene: TRBV5-5
J gene: TRBJ2-2
D gene: .
CDR3 protein: CASSGRAGVPGELFF
CDR3 DNA: TGTGCCAGCAGCGGGAGGGCAGGGGTTCCCGGGGAGCTGTTTTTT

clone size: many
V gene: TRBV12-3/TRBV12-4
J gene: TRBJ2-7
D gene: .
CDR3 protein: CASSWSYEQYF
CDR3 DNA: TGTGCCAGCAGTTGGTCCTACGAGCAGTACTTC

clone size: .
V gene: TRBV10-3
J gene: TRBJ2-1
D gene: .
CDR3 protein: CAIRGLDSSYNEQFF
CDR3 DNA: TGTGCCATCAGGGGGTTAGATTCCTCCTACAATGAGCAGTTCTTC

clone size: .
V gene: TRBV11-2
J gene: TRBJ2-3
D gene: TRBD2
CDR3 protein: CASSSQPDPWVGEGSDTQYF
CDR3 DNA: TGTGCCAGCAGCTCGCAGCCGGATCCCTGGGTGGGGGAGGGATCAGATACGCAGTATTTT

clone size: .
V gene: TRBV27
J gene: TRBJ2-1
D gene: .
CDR3 protein: CASSFSWGYGEQFF
CDR3 DNA: TGTGCCAGCAGTTTTTCCTGGGGGTATGGTGAGCAGTTCTTC

clone size: few
V gene: TRBV12-3/TRBV12-4
J gene: TRBJ2-1
D gene: TRBD2
CDR3 protein: CASSAPGGAFYNEQFF
CDR3 DNA: TGTGCCAGCAGTGCACCCGGGGGGGCCTTCTACAATGAGCAGTTCTTC

clone size: .
V gene: TRBV6-1
J gene: TRBJ1-1
D gene: .
CDR3 protein: CASSEQGLSTEAFF
CDR3 DNA: TGTGCCAGCAGTGAACAGGGGTTGTCCACTGAAGCTTTCTTT

clone size: .
V gene: TRBV6-2/TRBV6-3
J gene: TRBJ2-1
D gene: TRBD1
CDR3 protein: CASSDRGVNEQFF
CDR3 DNA: TGTGCCAGCAGTGACAGGGGGGTCAATGAGCAGTTCTTC

clone size: .
V gene: TRBV24-1
J gene: TRBJ2-1
D gene: .
CDR3 protein: CATSDKDNEQFF
CDR3 DNA: TGTGCCACCAGTGATAAGGACAATGAGCAGTTCTTC

clone size: few
V gene: TRBV29-1
J gene: TRBJ2-2
D gene: .
CDR3 protein: CSVEGVSGELFF
CDR3 DNA: TGCAGCGTTGAGGGGGTATCCGGGGAGCTGTTTTTT

clone size: .
V gene: TRBV19
J gene: TRBJ2-1
D gene: TRBD1
CDR3 protein: CASSHQGQTLEQFF
CDR3 DNA: TGTGCCAGTAGCCATCAGGGACAGACTTTAGAGCAGTTCTTC

clone size: few
V gene: TRBV9
J gene: TRBJ2-1
D gene: TRBD1
CDR3 protein: CASSVGTGTYNEQFF
CDR3 DNA: TGTGCCAGCAGCGTAGGGACAGGGACCTACAATGAGCAGTTCTTC

clone size: .
V gene: TRBV12-3/TRBV12-4
J gene: TRBJ2-3
D gene: .
CDR3 protein: CASSHRQGRDTQYF
CDR3 DNA: TGTGCCAGCAGCCACCGGCAGGGTAGAGATACGCAGTATTTT

clone size: .
V gene: TRBV7-6
J gene: TRBJ2-1
D gene: .
CDR3 protein: CASSLPRDGSSYNEQFF
CDR3 DNA: TGTGCCAGCAGCTTACCCCGGGACGGAAGCTCCTACAATGAGCAGTTCTTC

clone size: few
V gene: TRBV2
J gene: TRBJ2-4
D gene: TRBD1
CDR3 protein: CASSDTPGQGFKNIQYF
CDR3 DNA: TGTGCCAGCAGTGATACTCCGGGACAGGGTTTCAAAAACATTCAGTACTTC

clone size: .
V gene: TRBV7-8
J gene: TRBJ2-3
D gene: .
CDR3 protein: CASSYWGDTQYF
CDR3 DNA: TGTGCCAGCAGCTATTGGGGCGATACGCAGTATTTT

clone size: .
V gene: TRBV6-5
J gene: TRBJ2-5
D gene: .
CDR3 protein: CASSYSVLAKRQETQYF
CDR3 DNA: TGTGCCAGCAGTTACTCAGTATTGGCAAAAAGACAAGAGACCCAGTACTTC

clone size: few
V gene: TRBV29-1
J gene: TRBJ2-1
D gene: TRBD2
CDR3 protein: CSVEGGTPTYNEQFF
CDR3 DNA: TGCAGCGTTGAGGGGGGGACTCCTACCTACAATGAGCAGTTCTTC

clone size: .
V gene: TRBV4-1
J gene: TRBJ2-2
D gene: .
CDR3 protein: CASSQDTGELFF
CDR3 DNA: TGCGCCAGCAGCCAAGACACCGGGGAGCTGTTTTTT

clone size: .
V gene: TRBV12-5
J gene: TRBJ2-1
D gene: TRBD2
CDR3 protein: CVLSTGLAGSSSYNEQFF
CDR3 DNA: TGTGTTCTCTCGACCGGGCTAGCGGGGTCGAGCTCCTACAATGAGCAGTTCTTC

clone size: few
V gene: TRBV4-1
J gene: TRBJ1-5
D gene: .
CDR3 protein: CASSQESGNQPQHF
CDR3 DNA: TGCGCCAGCAGCCAAGAATCGGGGAATCAGCCCCAGCATTTT

clone size: .
V gene: TRBV12-3/TRBV12-4
J gene: TRBJ2-3
D gene: .
CDR3 protein: CASSLVGGKGDTQYF
CDR3 DNA: TGTGCCAGCAGTTTAGTGGGGGGCAAAGGGGATACGCAGTATTTT

clone size: many
V gene: TRBV3-1
J gene: TRBJ2-5
D gene: .
CDR3 protein: CASSQEETQYF
CDR3 DNA: TGTGCCAGCAGCCAAGAAGAGACCCAGTACTTC

clone size: few
V gene: TRBV30
J gene: TRBJ1-3
D gene: .
CDR3 protein: CAWSQGPSGNTIYF
CDR3 DNA: TGTGCCTGGAGCCAGGGGCCCTCTGGAAACACCATATATTTT

clone size: .
V gene: TRBV24-1
J gene: TRBJ2-1
D gene: .
CDR3 protein: CATSDQNPPAGSVNEQFF
CDR3 DNA: TGTGCCACCAGTGATCAGAACCCCCCGGCGGGGTCGGTCAATGAGCAGTTCTTC

clone size: .
V gene: TRBV7-8
J gene: TRBJ2-3
D gene: .
CDR3 protein: CASSSRLSPDTQYF
CDR3 DNA: TGTGCCAGCAGCTCCCGACTATCGCCAGATACGCAGTATTTT

clone size: few
V gene: TRBV12-3/TRBV12-4
J gene: TRBJ1-2
D gene: .
CDR3 protein: CASSRGAGTTNNYGYTF
CDR3 DNA: TGTGCCAGCAGCCGGGGGGCGGGAACTACAAACAACTATGGCTACACCTTC

clone size: few
V gene: TRBV12-3/TRBV12-4
J gene: TRBJ2-3
D gene: TRBD2
CDR3 protein: CASTSGGQDTQYF
CDR3 DNA: TGTGCCAGCACTAGCGGGGGGCAGGATACGCAGTATTTT